These T cell receptor beta chains were read from a single sample in a study of radiotherapy plus CTLA-4 blockade in lung cancer. TCRdb keeps only in-frame clones here, not all; method: immunoSEQ multiplex PCR. Of roughly 66,000 clones in the sample, over 80% were seen once. Sequences were derived from peripheral blood, sampled from a patient treated with radiotherapy plus ipilimumab. Receptors were obtained from a human donor with non-small cell lung cancer who had a partial response to radiotherapy plus ipilimumab. Each CDR3 is given with its conserved first and last residue. The order of the fields is J gene, V gene, D gene, CDR3 protein. The D gene is left open where the match is weak.

j_gene: TRBJ2-3
v_gene: TRBV30
d_gene: TRBD2
CDR3aa: CAWSVMGGDTQYF

j_gene: TRBJ1-5
v_gene: TRBV29-1
d_gene: TRBD1
CDR3aa: CSAKQGNQPQHF

j_gene: TRBJ2-3
v_gene: TRBV5-1
d_gene: TRBD1
CDR3aa: CASSPGQGGTDTQYF

j_gene: TRBJ1-3
v_gene: TRBV4-2
d_gene: .
CDR3aa: CASSQEQGYGNTIYF

j_gene: TRBJ1-4
v_gene: TRBV5-1
d_gene: .
CDR3aa: CASSSNRDGTSTNEKLFF

j_gene: TRBJ2-5
v_gene: TRBV29-1
d_gene: TRBD2
CDR3aa: CSVQAGGLETQYF

j_gene: TRBJ2-1
v_gene: TRBV9
d_gene: TRBD2
CDR3aa: CASSPGTSGISSYNEQFF

j_gene: TRBJ1-4
v_gene: TRBV15
d_gene: TRBD1
CDR3aa: CATSTIGTAHGGKLFF

j_gene: TRBJ2-7
v_gene: TRBV5-1
d_gene: .
CDR3aa: CASSLDRAYEQYF

j_gene: TRBJ2-2
v_gene: TRBV2
d_gene: .
CDR3aa: CASRGGGGDTGELFF

j_gene: TRBJ2-7
v_gene: TRBV13
d_gene: TRBD1
CDR3aa: CASSLRRQGVHEQYF

j_gene: TRBJ2-7
v_gene: TRBV28
d_gene: TRBD2
CDR3aa: CASLLAGVAYEQYF

j_gene: TRBJ2-1
v_gene: TRBV2
d_gene: TRBD1
CDR3aa: CASGTGRGNEQFF

j_gene: TRBJ2-2
v_gene: TRBV27
d_gene: .
CDR3aa: CASNLNNRPTGELFF

j_gene: TRBJ2-1
v_gene: TRBV5-4
d_gene: TRBD1
CDR3aa: CASSLEGGSEQFF

j_gene: TRBJ1-2
v_gene: TRBV28
d_gene: .
CDR3aa: CASSFYEGLIRGYTF

j_gene: TRBJ2-1
v_gene: TRBV29-1
d_gene: TRBD2
CDR3aa: CSVVASGRGEQFF

j_gene: TRBJ2-7
v_gene: TRBV2
d_gene: .
CDR3aa: CASSPWTGYEQYF

j_gene: TRBJ2-1
v_gene: TRBV7-9
d_gene: .
CDR3aa: CASSLTRGQFF

j_gene: TRBJ1-4
v_gene: TRBV19
d_gene: .
CDR3aa: CASSTQVALNEKLFF

j_gene: TRBJ2-3
v_gene: TRBV6-1
d_gene: TRBD2
CDR3aa: CASSPGGFGYF

j_gene: TRBJ2-5
v_gene: TRBV5-1
d_gene: .
CDR3aa: CASSLGGAETQYF

j_gene: TRBJ1-4
v_gene: TRBV5-1
d_gene: TRBD1
CDR3aa: CASSPQGGPNEKLFF

j_gene: TRBJ1-6
v_gene: TRBV25-1
d_gene: .
CDR3aa: CASSKTGINNSPLHF

j_gene: TRBJ2-1
v_gene: TRBV7-3
d_gene: TRBD2
CDR3aa: CASSYSGTSYNEQFF

j_gene: TRBJ1-5
v_gene: TRBV6-1
d_gene: .
CDR3aa: CASSLSSQNNQPQHF

j_gene: TRBJ2-3
v_gene: TRBV11-2
d_gene: TRBD2
CDR3aa: CASSSGLAVSTDTQYF

j_gene: TRBJ2-5
v_gene: TRBV7-3
d_gene: TRBD2
CDR3aa: CASSLTRTSGDNGGVATQYF

j_gene: TRBJ2-7
v_gene: TRBV19
d_gene: TRBD2
CDR3aa: CASSIYGDYYEQYF